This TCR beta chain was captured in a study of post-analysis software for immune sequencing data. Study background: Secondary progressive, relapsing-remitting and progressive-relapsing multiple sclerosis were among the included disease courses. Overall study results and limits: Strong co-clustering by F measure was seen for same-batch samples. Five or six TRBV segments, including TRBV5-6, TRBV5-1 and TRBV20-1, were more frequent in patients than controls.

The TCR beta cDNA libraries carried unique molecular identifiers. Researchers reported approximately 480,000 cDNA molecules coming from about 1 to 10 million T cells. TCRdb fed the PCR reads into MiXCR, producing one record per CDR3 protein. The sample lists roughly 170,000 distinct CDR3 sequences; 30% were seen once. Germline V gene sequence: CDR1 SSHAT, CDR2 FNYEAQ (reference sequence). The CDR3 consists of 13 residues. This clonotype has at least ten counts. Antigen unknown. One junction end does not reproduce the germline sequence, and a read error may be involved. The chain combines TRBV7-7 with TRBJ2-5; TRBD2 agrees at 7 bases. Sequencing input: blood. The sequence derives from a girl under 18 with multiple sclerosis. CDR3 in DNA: TGTGCTAGCAGCCGCGGGAGTGAGCAGACCCAGTACTTC. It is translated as CASSRGSEQTQYF.